What follows are 8 T cell receptor beta chains derived from one specimen sequenced in a study of blood T cell repertoires in COVID-19. Using immunoSEQ multiplex PCR, the repertoire was profiled, and TCRdb retains in-frame clones only, with some absent. The sample records some 100,000 clones, 80% to 95% being singletons. Source material: peripheral blood. The origin of the receptors is a man in his 60s with acute or convalescent COVID-19.

The chain has TRBV2 and TRBJ1-2, with a tentative D call TRBD1 (5 bases). The CDR3 totals 16 residues. Trimming stripped 2 bases from V and 8 bases from J, with 21 bases between. Germline CDR1 and CDR2: SNHLY and FYNNEI. Written as DNA, the CDR3 is TGTGCCAGCAGTGAATTCGGAAGGGGAGGGGCTGAAGGCTACACCTTC. This translates into CASSEFGRGGAEGYTF.

The chain joins TRBV5-1 to TRBJ1-2; 8 nucleotides line up with TRBD1. Germline assignment: CDR1 SGHRS and CDR2 YFSETQ. V was clipped by 4 bases and J by 8 bases; unmatched bases: 10. The CDR3 is made up of 14 amino acids. This CDR3 is CASSQGQVVEGYTF. The CDR3 DNA sequence: TGCGCCAGCAGCCAGGGACAGGTGGTAGAGGGCTACACCTTC.

V usage is TRBV27 and J usage is TRBJ1-6; D unresolved. Germline CDR1 MNHEY, CDR2 SMNVEV (reference sequence). The CDR3 has 14 residues. Trimming shortened V by 6 bases and J by 0 bases, and 6 bases separated the two germline ends. The CDR3 loop is CASRLSSYNSPLHF. CDR3 bases: TGTGCCAGCAGACTAAGCTCCTATAATTCACCCCTCCACTTT.

The count of this clone is one. The V and J genes are TRBV6-6 and TRBJ2-7; 9 nucleotides line up with TRBD1. Germline CDR1 and CDR2: MNHNY and SVGAGI (reference sequence). This CDR3 comprises 16 residues. V shed 5 bases, J shed 2 bases, and the junction held 10 bases outside the gene matches. CDR3 in DNA: TGTGCCAGCAGTCATCCCGGACAGGGGCACCCCTACGAGCAGTACTTC. Residues: CASSHPGQGHPYEQYF.

The chain uses TRBV5-8 and TRBJ1-1; 7 nucleotides match TRBD1. J lost 3 bases, V lost 5 bases, and 4 bases had no gene match. In germline, CDR1 is SGHTS, CDR2 YDEGEE. This CDR3 has 13 residues. CDR3 nucleotide sequence: TGTGCCAGCAGACCCAGGGGGGACACTGAAGCTTTCTTT. It encodes CASRPRGDTEAFF.

The V and J genes are TRBV7-9 and TRBJ2-1; tentatively, D is TRBD2 (6 bases). The CDR3 contains 15 residues. V was clipped by 5 bases and J by 9 bases, with 20 bases between them. The V gene's germline CDR1 is SEHNR and CDR2 FQNEAQ (reference sequence). CDR3 region: CASSPSGGGPGEQFF. CDR3 DNA: TGTGCCAGCAGCCCCAGCGGAGGAGGGCCGGGTGAGCAGTTCTTC.

V usage is TRBV24-1 and J usage is TRBJ2-3; TRBD1 aligns across 7 bases. V shed 3 bases and J 0 bases; nucleotides not matched to a gene: 5. The CDR3 is 16 amino acids. Germline V lookup: CDR1 KGHDR, CDR2 SFDVKD. CDR3 coding DNA: TGTGCCACCAGTGATCCGAGGGACAGTAGCACAGATACGCAGTATTTT. This gives the protein CATSDPRDSSTDTQYF.

The chain joins TRBV7-6 to TRBJ2-5, with 11 bases lining up with TRBD2. CDR3 size: 20 residues. CDR1 is SGHVS, CDR2 FNYEAQ, per germline. The V segment lost 1 base and the J segment 0 bases; nucleotides outside the gene matches: 13. This CDR3 is CASSLGSWTSGLWDQETQYF. The CDR3 DNA reads TGTGCCAGCAGCTTAGGGTCTTGGACTAGCGGGCTCTGGGACCAAGAGACCCAGTACTTC.